These 21 T cell receptor beta chains were sequenced from one sample in a study of glioma-infiltrating T cells. Amplification of TCR alpha and beta CDR3 regions from RNA used iRepertoire nested multiplex PCR. TCRdb reprocessed the multiplex PCR reads via MiXCR and lists one record per CDR3 protein. Of around 130,000 distinct CDR3 sequences listed, 24% were seen once; the top ten hold over 25%. The material sequenced was glioma tissue, nonneoplastic brain tissue, or PBMCs (not recorded which). These receptors were taken from a human donor with low-grade glioma or glioblastoma, undergoing nonglioma brain surgery, or in good health (not recorded which).

Only a few counts were recorded for this clonotype. The chain's CDR3 is CASSSAGGQGDTQYF. The CDR3 bases are TGTGCCAGCAGTTCAGCGGGGGGGCAGGGAGATACGCAGTATTTT. The chain couples TRBV28 to TRBJ2-3; 10 nucleotides match TRBD2. V shed 4 bases and J 5 bases; nucleotides not matched to a gene: 6. The germline V gene encodes CDR1 MDHEN and CDR2 SYDVKM. CDR3 length: 15 amino acids. Variable domain in full (rest from reference TRBV28 and TRBJ2-3): DVKVTQSSRYLVKRTGEKVFLECVQDMDHENMFWYRQDPGLGLRLIYFSYDVKMKEKGDIPEGYSVSREKKERFSLILESASTNQTSMYLCASSSAGGQGDTQYFGPGTRLTVL.

This clonotype showed up many times. The genes are TRBV4-1 and TRBJ2-5; tentatively, D is TRBD1 (5 bases). Germline CDR1 MGHRA, CDR2 YSYEKL. Trimming removed 2 bases from V and 5 bases from J, with 9 bases in between. This CDR3 is 13 amino acids long. CDR3 nucleotide sequence: TGCGCCAGCAGCCAATGGGGCTCCGAGACCCAGTACTTC. Amino acids: CASSQWGSETQYF.

The chain has TRBV19 and TRBJ2-2; D unresolved. Germline V gene data show CDR1 as LNHDA and CDR2 as SQIVND (reference sequence). The CDR3 is made up of 13 amino acids. V was shortened by 1 base and J by 4 bases, with 4 bases between the two germline ends. The CDR3 loop is CASSIVGTGELFF. CDR3 DNA sequence: TGTGCCAGTAGTATAGTTGGCACCGGGGAGCTGTTTTTT.

A note on this clonotype: An end of the junction differs from the germline gene, which may be a read error. The J gene is TRBJ1-5, the V gene TRBV18; no clear D. Germline-derived CDR1 and CDR2 are KGHSH and LQKENI. CDR3 size: 16 residues. CDR3 in amino acids: CASSPGEGSGNQPQHF. The CDR3 nucleotides read TGTGCCAGCTCCCCTGGGGAGGGATCGGGCAATCAGCCTCAGCATTTT.

The chain's CDR3 is CASSDPPPRDEQFF. As DNA, the CDR3 is TGTGCCAGCAGCGACCCACCCCCACGCGATGAGCAGTTCTTC. The chain couples TRBV7-2 to TRBJ2-1; D remains unclear. V lost 5 bases to trimming and J lost 8 bases, with 16 bases between them. CDR1 and CDR2 from the germline V gene are SGHTA and FQGNSA. The CDR3 extends over 14 amino acids. The whole variable domain, remainder taken from reference TRBV7-2 and TRBJ2-1, is GAGVSQSPSNKVTEKGKDVELRCDPISGHTALYWYRQSLGQGLEFLIYFQGNSAPDKSGLPSDRFSAERTGGSVSTLTIQRTQQEDSAVYLCASSDPPPRDEQFFGPGTRLTVL.

This clonotype was counted ten times or more. The CDR3 DNA sequence: TGTGCCAGCAGTTACTCGATGGCAGCCCCTGAGCAGTACGTC. Translated: CASSYSMAAPEQYV. The chain joins TRBV6-6 to TRBJ2-7; D is unresolved. CDR1 is MNHNY and CDR2 is SVGAGI in the germline V gene (reference sequence). Trimming took off 0 bases at V and 7 bases at J, with 13 bases between the two ends. This CDR3 contains 14 residues.

The chain links TRBV6-6 to TRBJ2-2, with 10 bases identical to TRBD1. The CDR3 spans 17 residues. CDR1 is MNHNY, CDR2 SVGAGI, per germline (reference sequence). The trim removed 0 bases at V and 4 bases at J, leaving 5 bases unmatched. CDR3 amino acids: CASSYSSGDRGTGELFF. The CDR3 nucleotides read TGTGCCAGCAGTTACTCGAGTGGGGACAGGGGCACCGGGGAGCTGTTTTTT.

There are many counts of this clonotype. The V and J genes are TRBV28 and TRBJ2-7; TRBD2 might be the D (5 bases). The CDR3 spans 12 residues. Trimming stripped 6 bases from V and 4 bases from J, with 10 bases between. Germline CDR1 and CDR2: MDHEN and SYDVKM. The CDR3 DNA sequence: TGTGCCAGCAGGAGCGGTCAATACGAGCAGTACGTC. Translating gives CASRSGQYEQYV.

This clonotype has only a few counts. The V call is TRBV5-4, the J call TRBJ1-2, with D unresolved. The V and J ends lost 4 bases and 3 bases respectively, with 10 bases between them. CDR1 is SGHNT and CDR2 is YYREEE in the germline V gene (reference sequence). The CDR3 is made up of 13 amino acids. CDR3 region: CASSREVDYGYTF. The CDR3 DNA follows: TGTGCCAGCAGCCGTGAGGTGGACTATGGCTACACCTTC.

This clonotype has a count of ten or more. The chain recombines TRBV7-2 with TRBJ1-1; D is undetermined. V was clipped by 0 bases and J by 8 bases, with 10 bases between them. This CDR3 is built from 13 residues. CDR1 SGHTA and CDR2 FQGNSA come from the germline V gene. The CDR3 sequence is CASSLALMSEAFF. The DNA of the CDR3 is TGTGCCAGCAGCTTAGCACTTATGTCAGAAGCTTTCTTT.

The V gene is TRBV7-9, the J gene TRBJ1-1, with D unresolved. Per the germline V gene, CDR1 is SEHNR and CDR2 is FQNEAQ (reference sequence). Trimming stripped 4 bases from V and 2 bases from J, with 11 bases between. The length of the CDR3 is 14 residues. The CDR3 nucleotides read TGTGCCAGCAGCTCGACGGCGGGTAACACTGAAGCTTTCTTT. Translation gives CASSSTAGNTEAFF.

Points on this clonotype: A read error may be the cause here, since a much bigger clone is one base away. The chain combines TRBV2 with TRBJ1-1, with D perhaps matching TRBD1 (6 bases). CDR3 size: 14 residues. CDR1 and CDR2 (germline): SNHLY, FYNNEI. The CDR3 DNA is TGTGCCAGCAGAGCCGGGACACCAGATGATGAAGCTTCCTTT. Translating gives CASRAGTPDDEASF.

A few counts support this clonotype. With a much larger clone just one base away, this may be a read error. The J gene is TRBJ2-3, the V gene TRBV27, with 11 bases aligning to TRBD2. The CDR3 consists of 16 residues. In germline, CDR1 is MNHEY, CDR2 SMNVEV (reference sequence). For the CDR3, the DNA is TGTGCCAGCAGGGTAGCGGGGGGGCCTGGCACAGATACGCGGTATTTT. Amino acid sequence: CASRVAGGPGTDTRYF.

This clonotype was picked up a small number of times. This chain joins TRBV5-5 and TRBJ2-5; D possibly uses TRBD1 or TRBD2 (6 bases each). Trimming took off 1 base at V and 2 bases at J, with 12 bases between the two ends. The CDR3 length is 15 residues. Germline lookup yields CDR1 SGHKS and CDR2 YYEKEE (reference sequence). The CDR3 sequence: CASSLLGGRQETQYF. The CDR3 DNA is TGTGCCAGCAGCTTGTTGGGGGGCCGACAAGAGACCCAGTACTTC.

The chain joins TRBV28 to TRBJ1-3; D is perhaps TRBD1 (5 bases). Trimming stripped 7 bases from V and 5 bases from J, with 18 bases between. In germline, CDR1 is MDHEN, CDR2 SYDVKM. This CDR3 comprises 15 residues. This CDR3 is CASTPGGGMRNTIYF. The CDR3, as DNA: TGTGCCAGCACCCCAGGTGGGGGAATGAGAAACACCATATATTTT.

This clonotype was counted many times. This rearrangement joins TRBV12-3 or TRBV12-4 to TRBJ1-1; 9 bases fit TRBD1. This CDR3 has 13 amino acids. V shed 7 bases and J 5 bases; nucleotides not matched to a gene: 5. The CDR3 nucleotides read TGTGCCAGCACCTCGACAGGGGGAACTGAAGCTTTCTTT. This translates into CASTSTGGTEAFF.

This clonotype was seen ten or more times. The chain is built from TRBV10-3 and TRBJ1-1; D uncertain. Trimming removed 8 bases at V and 5 bases at J, with 12 bases between. Germline V gene data show CDR1 as ENHRY and CDR2 as SYGVKD. The CDR3 has 12 residues. The CDR3 sequence: CAIGMGETEAFF. CDR3 sequence (DNA): TGTGCCATCGGTATGGGCGAGACTGAAGCTTTCTTT.

The chain has TRBV20-1 and TRBJ2-5; either TRBD1 or TRBD2 may fit D (6 bases each). V gave up 3 bases and J gave up 5 bases, with 22 bases separating them. Germline V lookup: CDR1 DFQATT, CDR2 SNEGSKA (reference sequence). This CDR3 is 16 amino acids long. CDR3: CSASPQNPTGRETQYF. DNA of the CDR3: TGCAGTGCTAGTCCACAAAACCCTACAGGGAGGGAGACCCAGTACTTC.

Notes on this clonotype: With a much larger clone just one base away, this may be a read error. This chain links TRBV20-1 with TRBJ1-5; 8 bases agree with TRBD1. Germline CDR1 and CDR2: DFQATT and SNEGSKA (reference sequence). The CDR3 covers 14 residues. CDR3 sequence reads: CSARRQGWNQPRHF. CDR3 bases: TGCAGTGCTAGAAGACAGGGGTGGAATCAGCCCCGGCATTTT.

V and J are TRBV28 and TRBJ1-1, with D possibly being TRBD1 (5 bases). The CDR3 is 16 residues long. Looked up from germline, CDR1 is MDHEN and CDR2 is SYDVKM. V was shortened by 6 bases and J by 1 base, with 18 bases between the two germline ends. The DNA for the CDR3 is TGTGCCAGCAGCGCCGACAGCTTTATACCGAACACTGAAGCTTTCTTT. It yields the protein CASSADSFIPNTEAFF.

This chain uses TRBV7-9 with TRBJ1-2; perhaps TRBD1 as D (6 bases). Germline V lookup: CDR1 SEHNR, CDR2 FQNEAQ (reference sequence). Trimming left V 7 bases short and J 5 bases short, with 20 bases between. This CDR3 spans 15 amino acids. CDR3: CASTTPRTELYGYTF. CDR3 nucleotides: TGTGCCAGCACCACCCCAAGGACAGAGCTTTATGGCTACACCTTC. Supplemented by reference TRBV7-9 and TRBJ1-2, the full variable domain reads DTGVSQNPRHKITKRGQNVTFRCDPISEHNRLYWYRQTLGQGPEFLTYFQNEAQLEKSRLLSDRFSAERPKGSFSTLEIQRTEQGDSAMYLCASTTPRTELYGYTFGSGTRLTVV.